This T cell receptor beta chain was identified during a study of blood T cell repertoires in COVID-19. Study as a whole: Spain, Italy and the United States supplied samples that represented acute and convalescent COVID-19. PBMCs, B-cell-depleted T cells, or T cells were the source of the cDNA or gDNA that made up the material.

The repertoire was sequenced with immunoSEQ multiplex PCR; TCRdb's copy has only in-frame clones and lacks some. The data show 190,000 or so clones, 90% seen once. The V gene's germline CDR1 is KGHDR and CDR2 SFDVKD. The CDR3 is 17 amino acids. V dropped 3 bases and J dropped 4; count of bases not matched to a gene: 11. The sequencing input was peripheral blood. The gene calls are TRBV24-1 and TRBJ2-5, with TRBD1 matching over 9 bases. This clonotype was obtained from a man over 45 with acute or convalescent COVID-19. The CDR3 nucleotides are TGTGCCACCAGTGATGCGGCGGGACAGGGAGGCCGAGAGACCCAGTACTTC. It specifies CATSDAAGQGGRETQYF.